A single sample gave rise to the 30 T cell receptor beta chains below, sequenced in a study of OX40 agonist ivuxolimab in advanced cancers. Some clones are missing from TCRdb's copy, which holds only in-frame ones; the method was immunoSEQ multiplex PCR. Among 100,000 or so clones listed, approximately 94% were seen once. The sample in question was CD4+ or CD8+ T cells sorted from blood, obtained in a trial of the OX40 agonist ivuxolimab. Receptor source: an adult with an advanced solid tumor such as melanoma, head and neck, liver or kidney cancer.

For the CDR3, the DNA is TGTGCCAGCAGCGTAGAGGCGGGGGGTATCACCGGGGAGCTGTTTTTT. Translation gives CASSVEAGGITGELFF. The chain links TRBV9 to TRBJ2-2; 8 bases fit TRBD2. CDR3 length: 16 amino acids. Per the germline V gene, CDR1 is SGDLS and CDR2 is YYNGEE. J was trimmed by 4 bases and V by 0 bases; bases with no gene match: 5.

This chain connects TRBV6-6 to TRBJ2-4, with 9 positions matching TRBD2. After removal of 4 bases from V and 4 bases from J, the junction contained 8 bases not matched to a gene. The CDR3 length is 16 residues. Germline V lookup: CDR1 MNHNY, CDR2 SVGAGI (reference sequence). CDR3 in amino acids: CASSSTSGRFKNIQYF. DNA of the CDR3: TGTGCCAGCAGTTCGACTAGCGGCCGGTTTAAAAACATTCAGTACTTC.

This clone was found once. The rearrangement joins TRBV9 to TRBJ2-1; D is uncertain. The V end lost 0 bases, the J end lost 4 bases, and 11 bases lay between the germline ends. This CDR3 is built from 15 residues. Germline V gene data show CDR1 as SGDLS and CDR2 as YYNGEE. CDR3 amino acids: CASSVDGESYNEQFF. In nucleotides, the CDR3 is TGTGCCAGCAGCGTAGATGGGGAATCGTACAATGAGCAGTTCTTC.

This clone is termed large (0.1 to 1%). The chain uses TRBV18 and TRBJ2-3; D is perhaps TRBD1 or TRBD2 (5 bases each). Germline CDR1 and CDR2: KGHSH and LQKENI. Deletions cut 2 bases from V and 3 bases from J, with 6 bases between. The length of the CDR3 is 13 residues. For the CDR3, the DNA is TGTGCCAGCTCACCATGGGGGACAGATACGCAGTATTTT. Encoded protein: CASSPWGTDTQYF.

Comments on this clone: At one end the junction does not follow the germline gene, possibly because of a read error. The J gene is TRBJ1-5, the V gene TRBV7-8, with a weak D call TRBD1 (5 bases). The CDR3 is made up of 15 amino acids. Germline V gives CDR1 SGHVS, CDR2 FQNEAQ. For the CDR3, the DNA is TGTGCCAGCACCTTAGGGGCGGCTTTCAATCAGCCCCAGCATTTT. Its translation is CASTLGAAFNQPQHF.

J is TRBJ2-1 and V is TRBV27; maybe TRBD1 (6 bases). Germline V gene data show CDR1 as MNHEY and CDR2 as SMNVEV (reference sequence). Trimming stripped 4 bases from V and 4 bases from J, with 14 bases between. There are 15 residues in the CDR3. The CDR3 here is CASSSAGEGYNEQFF. As DNA, the CDR3 is TGTGCCAGCAGTTCCGCAGGGGAAGGTTACAATGAGCAGTTCTTC.

The rearrangement uses TRBV9 and TRBJ1-4, with a possible D match to TRBD1 (5 bases). The germline V and J ends were trimmed by 0 bases and 0 bases, with 6 bases remaining between them. The CDR3 contains 15 residues. Germline V gene data show CDR1 as SGDLS and CDR2 as YYNGEE. The CDR3 nucleotides are TGTGCCAGCAGCGTAGGAGGGGCAACTAATGAAAAACTGTTTTTT. Translating gives CASSVGGATNEKLFF.

The chain uses TRBV28 and TRBJ2-1, with 8 bases identical to TRBD1. Germline CDR1 and CDR2: MDHEN and SYDVKM. V trimming: 2 bases; J trimming: 6 bases; junction bases outside the gene matches: 6. The CDR3 length is 15 residues. The CDR3 nucleotides are TGTGCCAGCAGTTTAGGACAGGGAGCTCCCAATGAGCAGTTCTTC. Amino acid sequence: CASSLGQGAPNEQFF.

This sequence joins TRBV10-1 and TRBJ2-3; 9 positions agree with TRBD1. V was pared by 0 bases and J by 4 bases, with 17 bases of the junction left unmatched. CDR1 WNHNN and CDR2 SYGVQD come from the germline V gene (reference sequence). The CDR3 totals 20 residues. Written as DNA, the CDR3 is TGCGCCAGCAGTGAGTCAACTGAAGGGGGACAGGGAGTTTCTGCAGATACGCAGTATTTT. It yields the protein CASSESTEGGQGVSADTQYF.

V gene TRBV6-5 combines with J gene TRBJ2-7; the match to TRBD1 covers 9 bases. V was clipped by 4 bases and J by 5 bases; unmatched bases: 9. Germline CDR1 reads MNHEY; CDR2 reads SVGAGI. The CDR3 is made up of 15 amino acids. The CDR3, as DNA: TGTGCCAGCAGTTCCCCCCGGGACAGGGTAAACGAGCAGTACTTC. As protein: CASSSPRDRVNEQYF.

The chain employs TRBV9 and TRBJ2-5, with D uncertain. The V gene's germline CDR1 is SGDLS and CDR2 YYNGEE. The CDR3 totals 13 residues. Trimming pared 5 bases from V and 1 base from J, leaving 9 bases between. CDR3 residues: CASRERSQETQYF. CDR3 DNA: TGTGCCAGCAGGGAAAGGTCCCAAGAGACCCAGTACTTC.

The chain recombines TRBV9 with TRBJ1-1; 8 nucleotides match TRBD1. The length of the CDR3 is 16 residues. Looked up from germline, CDR1 is SGDLS and CDR2 is YYNGEE. Losses at the gene ends were 1 base for V and 0 bases for J; bases not matched to a gene: 5. Here the CDR3 reads CASSVSWTGLNTEAFF. CDR3 coding DNA: TGTGCCAGCAGCGTATCCTGGACAGGGTTGAACACTGAAGCTTTCTTT.

This chain links TRBV13 with TRBJ2-3; 9 positions match TRBD2. From germline, CDR1 is PRHDT and CDR2 FYEKMQ (reference sequence). This CDR3 has 15 amino acids. V shed 5 bases, J shed 2 bases, and the junction held 5 bases outside the gene matches. The CDR3 is CASSPGLAVTDTQYF. CDR3 DNA: TGTGCCAGCAGCCCGGGACTAGCAGTCACAGATACGCAGTATTTT.

V usage is TRBV28 and J usage is TRBJ1-4; D gene ambiguous. The CDR3 runs to 15 residues. Germline-derived CDR1 and CDR2 are MDHEN and SYDVKM. V lost 4 bases and J lost 3, with 12 bases in between. CDR3 loop: CASSSSPWANEKLFF. In DNA form, the CDR3 reads TGTGCCAGCAGTTCCTCTCCCTGGGCTAATGAAAAACTGTTTTTT.

The chain recombines TRBV7-2 with TRBJ2-3, with TRBD2 identical over 13 bases. From germline, CDR1 is SGHTA and CDR2 FQGNSA. The ends lost 7 bases at V and 1 base at J; junction bases unmatched: 5. The CDR3 is 16 residues long. As DNA, the CDR3 is TGTGCCAGCATCCTGACTAGCGGGGGGCGCACAGATACGCAGTATTTT. Its protein product is CASILTSGGRTDTQYF.

V gene TRBV21-1 combines with J gene TRBJ1-3. TRBV21-1 represents a pseudogene. The CDR3 runs to 14 residues. In DNA, the CDR3 is TGTGCCAGCAGCGTAGCCGGAGCGATGGACACCATATATTTT. Amino acid sequence: CASSVAGAMDTIYF.

The chain joins TRBV27 to TRBJ1-2; D gene unclear. CDR1 MNHEY and CDR2 SMNVEV come from the germline V gene (reference sequence). Trimming stripped 6 bases from V and 4 bases from J, with 9 bases between. The CDR3 spans 12 residues. The DNA for the CDR3 is TGTGCCAGCAGCCAAGACGGCTATGGCTACACCTTC. It translates to CASSQDGYGYTF.

The gene calls are TRBV2 and TRBJ2-7; possibly TRBD1 or TRBD2 for D (6 bases each). CDR1 and CDR2 from the germline V gene are SNHLY and FYNNEI. CDR3 length: 15 amino acids. V lost 6 bases, J lost 0 bases, and 15 bases lay in between. CDR3 nucleotides: TGTGCCAGCAGCGGGAGACAGGAATACTCCTACGAGCAGTACTTC. Translating it yields CASSGRQEYSYEQYF. The full variable domain, its missing parts supplied by reference TRBV2 and TRBJ2-7, is EPEVTQTPSHQVTQMGQEVILRCVPISNHLYFYWYRQILGQKVEFLVSFYNNEISEKSEIFDDQFSVERPDGSNFTLKIRSTKLEDSAMYFCASSGRQEYSYEQYFGPGTRLTVT.

The chain has TRBV5-1 and TRBJ2-1; D unclear. The V gene lost 4 bases and the J gene lost 9 bases, with 20 bases spanning the gap. CDR1 and CDR2 (germline): SGHRS, YFSETQ. The CDR3 runs 15 residues. The CDR3 sequence is CASSPEDPSTGEQFF. CDR3 sequence (DNA): TGCGCCAGCAGCCCCGAAGACCCCTCCACCGGTGAGCAGTTCTTC.

This chain links TRBV7-2 with TRBJ2-1; 9 bases are a match to TRBD2. This CDR3 comprises 15 residues. V lost 5 bases, J lost 3 bases, and 5 bases stayed unmatched. CDR1 and CDR2 (germline): SGHTA, FQGNSA. In nucleotides, the CDR3 is TGTGCCAGCAGCGAACTAGCGGGCATCTACAATGAGCAGTTCTTC. It codes for CASSELAGIYNEQFF.

The J gene is TRBJ2-5, the V gene TRBV5-6, with 7 bases identical to TRBD2. Germline assignment: CDR1 SGHDT and CDR2 YYEEEE. V lost 4 bases, J lost 9 bases, and 3 bases stayed unmatched. The length of the CDR3 is 11 residues. DNA of the CDR3: TGTGCCAGCAGCCGGGGGGACTCCCAGTACTTC. Encoded protein: CASSRGDSQYF.

This sequence joins TRBV29-1 and TRBJ2-5; 7 nucleotides agree with TRBD1. This CDR3 has 16 residues. CDR1 and CDR2 (germline): SQVTM, ANQGSEA. The junction had 18 bases not matched to a gene; V was cut back by 8 bases and J by 3 bases. CDR3 protein: CSPVIFRDSQKETQYF. The DNA for the CDR3 is TGCAGCCCAGTAATATTCCGGGACAGCCAAAAAGAGACCCAGTACTTC.

This clone was picked up one time. This rearrangement joins TRBV7-9 to TRBJ2-1, with no clear D. The CDR3 consists of 15 residues. The V gene's germline CDR1 is SEHNR and CDR2 FQNEAQ (reference sequence). The ends were cut back, 1 base at V and 8 bases at J, with 15 bases in the middle. The chain's CDR3 is CASSLVTMPGDEQFF. The CDR3 DNA is TGTGCCAGCAGCTTAGTAACAATGCCTGGAGATGAGCAGTTCTTC.

This chain links TRBV5-4 with TRBJ2-7; 7 bases are shared with TRBD1. Germline loops: CDR1 SGHNT, CDR2 YYREEE (reference sequence). The CDR3 runs to 15 residues. The junction had 9 bases not matched to a gene; V was cut back by 3 bases and J by 3 bases. This chain's CDR3 is CASSSGTATGYEQYF. In nucleotides, the CDR3 is TGTGCCAGCAGCTCTGGGACAGCCACTGGCTACGAGCAGTACTTC.

This sequence joins TRBV7-9 and TRBJ2-7; 7 bases fit TRBD1. CDR1 SEHNR and CDR2 FQNEAQ come from the germline V gene (reference sequence). This CDR3 is 13 amino acids long. V lost 2 bases and J lost 3; bases outside the gene matches: 1. CDR3 sequence reads: CASSLRDSYEQYF. In DNA form, the CDR3 reads TGTGCCAGCAGCTTAAGGGACAGCTACGAGCAGTACTTC.

The rearrangement joins TRBV6-4 to TRBJ1-3, with D perhaps TRBD1 (6 bases). The ends were cut back, 0 bases at V and 7 bases at J, with 16 bases in the middle. This CDR3 comprises 16 residues. The V gene's germline CDR1 is MRHNA and CDR2 SNTAGT. This CDR3 is CASSDSGQIVPNTIYF. The CDR3 DNA sequence: TGTGCCAGCAGTGACTCCGGACAGATCGTCCCGAACACCATATATTTT.

The chain joins TRBV28 to TRBJ2-7; the match to TRBD2 covers 7 bases. Germline CDR1 MDHEN, CDR2 SYDVKM. V shed 3 bases, J shed 4 bases, and the junction held 3 bases outside the gene matches. The CDR3 sequence is 13 residues long. The CDR3 DNA reads as TGTGCCAGCAGTTTGGCGGGAGAATACGAGCAGTACTTC. Its translation: CASSLAGEYEQYF.

The chain joins TRBV11-3 to TRBJ2-7; 8 nucleotides agree with TRBD2. The ends lost 5 bases at V and 6 bases at J; junction bases unmatched: 15. CDR3 length: 16 residues. The germline CDR1 and CDR2 sequences are SGHNT and YENEEA. The CDR3 region is CASSAPSGLVNSEQYF. For the CDR3, the DNA is TGTGCCAGCAGCGCCCCCTCGGGACTAGTCAACTCCGAGCAGTACTTC.

The J gene is TRBJ1-1, the V gene TRBV28, with D possibly being TRBD1 (5 bases). The CDR3 sequence is 15 residues long. Germline CDR1 MDHEN, CDR2 SYDVKM. V lost 1 base, J lost 5 bases, and 14 bases lay in between. Here the CDR3 reads CASSLYPPGGTEAFF. In DNA, the CDR3 is TGTGCCAGCAGTTTATACCCGCCCGGGGGGACTGAAGCTTTCTTT.

The genes are TRBV19 and TRBJ1-1, with D possibly matching TRBD1 (6 bases). CDR3 length: 11 amino acids. V lost 6 bases, J lost 8 bases, and 10 bases lay in between. Germline values: CDR1 LNHDA, CDR2 SQIVND (reference sequence). The CDR3 DNA sequence: TGTGCCAGTAGCACCGGGACAGAAGCTTTCTTT. It specifies CASSTGTEAFF.